This TCR beta chain was profiled in a study of early stage breast cancer tumors. The germline V and J ends were trimmed by 5 bases and 0 bases, with 8 bases remaining between them. The CDR3 loop spans 14 amino acids. Germline-derived CDR1 and CDR2 are SGHRS and YFSETQ. Clones were read by immunoSEQ multiplex PCR, and TCRdb kept only the in-frame ones, dropping some. The sample lists about 30,000 clones, 55% to 75% occurring once. This clonotype was obtained from a person in their fifties with breast cancer. This chain links TRBV5-1 with TRBJ1-4, with D uncertain. The sequenced sample consisted of blood. This CDR3 reads CASSPESTNEKLFF. CDR3 bases: TGCGCCAGCAGTCCTGAGTCAACTAATGAAAAACTGTTTTTT. The entire variable domain, with the rest obtained from reference TRBV5-1 and TRBJ1-4, is as follows: KAGVTQTPRYLIKTRGQQVTLSCSPISGHRSVSWYQQTPGQGLQFLFEYFSETQRNKGNFPGRFSGRQFSNSRSEMNVSTLELGDSALYLCASSPESTNEKLFFGSGTQLSVL.